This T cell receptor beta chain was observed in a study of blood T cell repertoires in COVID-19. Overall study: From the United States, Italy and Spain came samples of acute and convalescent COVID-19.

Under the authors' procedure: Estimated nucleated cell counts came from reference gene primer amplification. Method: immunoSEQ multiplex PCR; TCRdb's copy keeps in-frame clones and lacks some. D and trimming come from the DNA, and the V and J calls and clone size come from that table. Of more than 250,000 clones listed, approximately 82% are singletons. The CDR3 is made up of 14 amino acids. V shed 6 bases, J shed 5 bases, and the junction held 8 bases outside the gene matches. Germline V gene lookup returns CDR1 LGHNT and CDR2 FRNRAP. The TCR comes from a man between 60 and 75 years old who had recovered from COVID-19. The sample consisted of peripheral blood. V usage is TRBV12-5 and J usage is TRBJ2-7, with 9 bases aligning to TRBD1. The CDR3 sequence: CASGQGQGYDEQYF. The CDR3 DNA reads TGTGCTAGTGGCCAGGGACAGGGATACGACGAGCAGTACTTC.